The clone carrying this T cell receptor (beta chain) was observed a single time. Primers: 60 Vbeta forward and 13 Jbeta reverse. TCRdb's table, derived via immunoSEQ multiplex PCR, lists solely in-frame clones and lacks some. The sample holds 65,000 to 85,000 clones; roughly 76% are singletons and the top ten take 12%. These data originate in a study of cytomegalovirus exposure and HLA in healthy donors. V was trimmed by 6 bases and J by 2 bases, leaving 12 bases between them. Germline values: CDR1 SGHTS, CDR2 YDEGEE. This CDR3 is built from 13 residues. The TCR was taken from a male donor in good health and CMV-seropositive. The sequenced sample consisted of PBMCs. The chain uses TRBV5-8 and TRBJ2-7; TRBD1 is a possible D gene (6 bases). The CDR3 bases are TGTGCCAGCAACCGGGACAAGCCCTACGAGCAGTACTTC. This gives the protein CASNRDKPYEQYF.